This is a list of T cell receptor beta chains from one sample in a study of regulatory T cells in long-lasting Graves disease. TCRdb ran MiXCR on the multiplex PCR reads and lists one entry per CDR3 protein. The sample has 400,000 to 500,000 distinct CDR3 sequences; over 15% are singletons. The sample was also linked to a second study, of T cells in Graves' hyperthyroidism and ophthalmopathy.

The specimen comprised peripheral blood mononuclear cells (PBMCs), sampled at new diagnosis, from a patient treated with antithyroid drugs. These receptor sequences come from a woman aged 18-29 years with Graves disease. CDR3s include the opening cysteine and the closing phenylalanine or tryptophan. The D gene is left open where the match is weak. The size of a clone is reported for some rows only, either as once, few or many, or as a class for expanded clones.

>TRBV3-1|many|TRBJ2-1|TRBD2
CASSRGTSGNEQFF
TGTGCCAGCAGCCGCGGGACTAGCGGAAATGAGCAGTTCTTC
>TRBV3-1|many|TRBJ2-7|.
CASSLGGRDRYEQYF
TGTGCCAGCAGCCTCGGAGGGAGGGACAGGTACGAGCAGTACTTC
>TRBV7-9|few|TRBJ2-5|.
CASSDPWGLETQYF
TGTGCCAGCAGCGACCCTTGGGGCCTAGAGACCCAGTACTTC
>TRBV7-9|many|TRBJ1-1|.
CASSLTAWGRGTKGRTEAFF
TGTGCCAGCAGCTTAACGGCGTGGGGCCGAGGTACAAAGGGGAGGACTGAAGCTTTCTTT
>TRBV5-1|.|TRBJ2-5|.
CASSPEGRGETQYF
TGCGCCAGCAGCCCGGAGGGCCGAGGAGAGACCCAGTACTTC
>TRBV7-9|few|TRBJ1-1|TRBD1
CASSRGTGRGNTEAFF
TGTGCCAGCAGTCGAGGGACAGGGAGAGGGAACACTGAAGCTTTCTTT
>TRBV27|many|TRBJ2-7|TRBD2
CASSPVAGGSYEQYF
TGTGCCAGCAGTCCCGTAGCGGGAGGCTCCTACGAGCAGTACTTC
>TRBV28|many|TRBJ2-5|.
CASSQGSIRETQYF
TGTGCCAGCAGTCAGGGGTCAATTCGAGAGACCCAGTACTTC
>TRBV7-9|many|TRBJ2-3|.
CASSLGRGADTQYF
TGTGCCAGCAGCTTAGGGAGGGGCGCAGATACGCAGTATTTT
>TRBV6-1|many|TRBJ1-5|.
CASRSHKNSNQPQHF
TGTGCCAGCAGGTCCCACAAGAATAGCAATCAGCCCCAGCATTTT
>TRBV7-9|many|TRBJ2-3|.
CASSPTSLALEGDTQYF
TGTGCCAGCAGCCCGACGTCCCTAGCGCTCGAGGGGGATACGCAGTATTTT
>TRBV6-5|few|TRBJ1-2|TRBD1
CASSYDRTGLEDYGYTF
TGTGCCAGCAGTTACGATCGGACAGGGCTTGAGGACTATGGCTACACCTTC
>TRBV20-1|few|TRBJ1-2|.
CSATLGALYGYTF
TGCAGTGCTACCCTTGGGGCCCTCTATGGCTACACCTTC
>TRBV15|.|TRBJ1-1|TRBD1
CATSSGQGVNTEAFF
TGTGCCACCAGCAGTGGACAGGGGGTGAACACTGAAGCTTTCTTT
>TRBV10-2|many|TRBJ2-5|.
CASRHGSGETQYF
TGCGCCAGCAGACACGGGAGCGGAGAGACCCAGTACTTC